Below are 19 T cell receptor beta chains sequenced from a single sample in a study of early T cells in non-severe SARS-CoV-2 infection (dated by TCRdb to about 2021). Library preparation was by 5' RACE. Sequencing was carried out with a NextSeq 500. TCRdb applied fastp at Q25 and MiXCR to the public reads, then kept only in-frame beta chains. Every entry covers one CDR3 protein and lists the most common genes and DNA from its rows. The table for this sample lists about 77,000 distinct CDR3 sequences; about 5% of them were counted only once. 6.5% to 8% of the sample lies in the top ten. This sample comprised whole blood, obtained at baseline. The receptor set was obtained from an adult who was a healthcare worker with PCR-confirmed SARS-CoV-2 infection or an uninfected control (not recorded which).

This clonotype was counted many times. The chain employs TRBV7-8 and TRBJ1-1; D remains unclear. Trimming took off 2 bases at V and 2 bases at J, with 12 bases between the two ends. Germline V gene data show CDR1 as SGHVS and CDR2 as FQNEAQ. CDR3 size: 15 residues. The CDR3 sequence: CASSLRAAVNTEAFF. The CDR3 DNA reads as TGTGCCAGCAGCTTAAGGGCAGCTGTCAACACTGAAGCTTTCTTT.

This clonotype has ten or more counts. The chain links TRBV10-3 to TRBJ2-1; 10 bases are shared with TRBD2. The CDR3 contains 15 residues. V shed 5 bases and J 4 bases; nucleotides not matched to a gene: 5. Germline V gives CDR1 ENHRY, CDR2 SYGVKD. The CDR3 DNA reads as TGTGCCATCAGTATAGCGGGAGGAGATTACAATGAGCAGTTCTTC. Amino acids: CAISIAGGDYNEQFF.

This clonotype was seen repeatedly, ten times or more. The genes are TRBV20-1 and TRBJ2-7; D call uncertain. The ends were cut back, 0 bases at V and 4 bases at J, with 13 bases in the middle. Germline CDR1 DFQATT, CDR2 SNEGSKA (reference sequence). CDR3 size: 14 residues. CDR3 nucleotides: TGCAGTGCTAGAGACCCAGCTAGGGCTTACGAGCAGTACTTC. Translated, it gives CSARDPARAYEQYF.

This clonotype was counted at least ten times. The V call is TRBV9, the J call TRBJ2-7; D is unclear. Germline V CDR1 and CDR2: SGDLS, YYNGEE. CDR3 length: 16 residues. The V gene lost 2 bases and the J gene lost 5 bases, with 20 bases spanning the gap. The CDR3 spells CASSVGLSPSWDEQYF. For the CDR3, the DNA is TGTGCCAGCAGCGTGGGCCTCAGCCCCAGCTGGGACGAGCAGTACTTC.

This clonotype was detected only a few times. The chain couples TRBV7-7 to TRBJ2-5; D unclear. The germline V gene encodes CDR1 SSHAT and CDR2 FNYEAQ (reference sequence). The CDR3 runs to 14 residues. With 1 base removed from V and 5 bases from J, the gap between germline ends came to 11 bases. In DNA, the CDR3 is TGTGCCAGCAGCTTAGTGGGATTCGGGGAGACCCAGTACTTC. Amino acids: CASSLVGFGETQYF.

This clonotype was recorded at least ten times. As DNA, the CDR3 is TGTGCCAGCACCTCCGCGGGGGAGGGGCTCTACGAGCAGTACTTC. It is translated as CASTSAGEGLYEQYF. The J gene is TRBJ2-7, the V gene TRBV7-3, with TRBD2 identical over 7 bases. Germline values: CDR1 SGHTA, CDR2 FQGTGA. The CDR3 is 15 amino acids. Losses at the gene ends were 7 bases for V and 3 bases for J; bases not matched to a gene: 12.

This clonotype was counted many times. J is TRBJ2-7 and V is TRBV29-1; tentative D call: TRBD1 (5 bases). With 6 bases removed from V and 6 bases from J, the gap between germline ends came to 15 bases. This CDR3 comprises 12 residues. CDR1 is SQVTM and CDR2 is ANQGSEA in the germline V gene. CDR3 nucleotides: TGCAGCGTCAGGCAGGGATTCGGCGAGCAGTACTTC. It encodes CSVRQGFGEQYF.

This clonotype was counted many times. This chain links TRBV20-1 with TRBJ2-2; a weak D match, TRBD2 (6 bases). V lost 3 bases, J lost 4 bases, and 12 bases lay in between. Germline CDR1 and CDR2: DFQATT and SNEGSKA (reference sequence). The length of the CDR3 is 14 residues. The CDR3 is CSASGGSATGELFF. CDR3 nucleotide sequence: TGCAGTGCTAGTGGAGGGTCGGCCACCGGGGAGCTGTTTTTT.

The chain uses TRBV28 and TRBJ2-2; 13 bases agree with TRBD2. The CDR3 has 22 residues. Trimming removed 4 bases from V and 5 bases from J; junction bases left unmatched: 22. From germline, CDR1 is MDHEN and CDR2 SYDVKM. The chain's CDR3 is CASSYLPGLAGSPGPTTGELFF. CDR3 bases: TGTGCCAGCAGTTACCTGCCGGGACTAGCGGGATCCCCAGGGCCTACTACCGGGGAGCTGTTTTTT.

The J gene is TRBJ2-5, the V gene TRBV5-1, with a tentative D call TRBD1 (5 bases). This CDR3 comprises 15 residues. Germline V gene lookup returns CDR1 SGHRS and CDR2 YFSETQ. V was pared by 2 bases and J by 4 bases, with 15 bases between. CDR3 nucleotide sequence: TGCGCCAGCAGCTTCCGGCCGACCCAGGGAGAGACCCAGTACTTC. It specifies CASSFRPTQGETQYF.

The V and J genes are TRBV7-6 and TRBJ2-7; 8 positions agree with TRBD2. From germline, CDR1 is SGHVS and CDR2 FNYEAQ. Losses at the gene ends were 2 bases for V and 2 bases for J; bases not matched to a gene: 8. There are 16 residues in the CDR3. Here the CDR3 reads CASSLLAGVPTYEQYF. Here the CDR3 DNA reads TGTGCCAGCAGCTTACTAGCGGGCGTACCGACCTACGAGCAGTACTTC.

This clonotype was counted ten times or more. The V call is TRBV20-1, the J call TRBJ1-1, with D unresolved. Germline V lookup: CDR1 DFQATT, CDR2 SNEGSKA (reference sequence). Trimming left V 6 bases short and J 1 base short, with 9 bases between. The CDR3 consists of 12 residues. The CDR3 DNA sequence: TGCAGTGCAGGCCGGAAGAACACTGAAGCTTTCTTT. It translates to CSAGRKNTEAFF.

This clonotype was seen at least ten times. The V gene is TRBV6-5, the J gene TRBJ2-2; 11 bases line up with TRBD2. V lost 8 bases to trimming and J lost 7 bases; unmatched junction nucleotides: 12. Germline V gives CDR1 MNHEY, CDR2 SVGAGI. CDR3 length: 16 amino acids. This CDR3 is CASHTMTSGKNGELFF. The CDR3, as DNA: TGTGCCAGCCATACGATGACTAGCGGGAAAAACGGGGAGCTGTTTTTT.

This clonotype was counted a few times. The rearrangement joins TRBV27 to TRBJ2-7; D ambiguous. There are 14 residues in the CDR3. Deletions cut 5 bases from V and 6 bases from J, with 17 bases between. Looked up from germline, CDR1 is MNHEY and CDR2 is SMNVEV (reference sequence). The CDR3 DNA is TGTGCCAGCAGTGGCCAGGTGCTAGGTCTCGAGCAGTACTTC. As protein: CASSGQVLGLEQYF.

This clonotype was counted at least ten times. The CDR3 protein is CASSPSRSADEQYF. CDR3 bases: TGTGCCAGCTCACCGTCCCGGTCCGCGGACGAGCAGTACTTC. This sequence joins TRBV18 and TRBJ2-7; D uncertain. Trimming stripped 3 bases from V and 5 bases from J, with 14 bases between. Per the germline V gene, CDR1 is KGHSH and CDR2 is LQKENI. The CDR3 loop spans 14 amino acids.

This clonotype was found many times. In DNA, the CDR3 is TGTGCCAGCAGCTCGACTAGCGGGTACAATGAGCAGTTCTTC. Encoded protein: CASSSTSGYNEQFF. The genes are TRBV11-2 and TRBJ2-1; 10 nucleotides agree with TRBD2. After removal of 4 bases from V and 4 bases from J, the junction contained 1 base not matched to a gene. The CDR3 consists of 14 residues. Germline V gives CDR1 SGHAT, CDR2 FQNNGV.

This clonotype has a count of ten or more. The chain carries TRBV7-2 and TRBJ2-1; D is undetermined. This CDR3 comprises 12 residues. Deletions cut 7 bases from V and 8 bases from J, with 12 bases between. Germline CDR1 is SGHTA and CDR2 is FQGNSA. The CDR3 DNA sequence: TGTGCCAGCACCTCCCCCGAAGATGAGCAGTTCTTC. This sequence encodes CASTSPEDEQFF.

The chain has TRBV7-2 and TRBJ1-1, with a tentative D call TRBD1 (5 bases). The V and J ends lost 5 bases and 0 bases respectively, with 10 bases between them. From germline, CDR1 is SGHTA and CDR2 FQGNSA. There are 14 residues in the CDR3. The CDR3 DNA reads TGTGCCAGCAGCCGAGACAGATTGAACACTGAAGCTTTCTTT. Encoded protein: CASSRDRLNTEAFF.

The CDR3 is CASTGVEGSSNQPQHF. The CDR3 DNA reads TGTGCCAGTACCGGGGTGGAAGGGTCTAGCAATCAGCCCCAGCATTTT. This rearrangement joins TRBV19 to TRBJ1-5; no clear D gene. Germline-derived CDR1 and CDR2 are LNHDA and SQIVND (reference sequence). Trimming took 7 bases from V and 0 from J, leaving 16 bases between them. The CDR3 is 16 residues long.